One T cell receptor beta chain is described in this entry. Its antigen remains unknown. The CDR3 is 15 residues long. Trimming pared 6 bases from V and 1 base from J, leaving 15 bases between. The germline CDR1 and CDR2 sequences are SGHRS and YFSETQ. Before the COVID-19 pandemic, during about 2011-2019, CD4+ T cells were taken from unexposed donors. This record belongs to a study of CD4 T cells in relation to SARS-CoV-2 and coronaviruses. The overall study: Shared crossreactive spike epitopes were mapped to their HLA restriction.

Measured with immunoSEQ multiplex PCR; TCRdb has only the in-frame clones, and not every one. The table records under 70,000 clones, 75% to 90% of them present only once. General observations from the study: No donor gave both pre-pandemic and post-infection samples. According to naive versus memory sequencing, detected responses are memory recall, not newly primed. In roughly 61% of donors, memory CD4+ clonotypes crossrecognized SARS-CoV-2 and at least one common cold coronavirus spike.

The clonotype was recovered from a human donor in good health. The sample taken for sequencing was memory CD4+ T cells from PBMCs. The V and J genes are TRBV5-1 and TRBJ2-3, with a possible D match to TRBD2 (5 bases). The CDR3, as DNA: TGCGCCAGCACTCCGGGGATTTTTGGCACAGATACGCAGTATTTT. Translated, it gives CASTPGIFGTDTQYF.